The 16 T cell receptor beta chains in this list originate from one sample, sequenced in a study of blood T cell repertoires in COVID-19. TCRdb's copy holds only in-frame clones and misses some; the assay was immunoSEQ multiplex PCR. The sample carries approximately 260,000 clones, around 86% recorded once. The sequencing sample was made of peripheral blood. These receptors were taken from a man younger than 35 with active or convalescent COVID-19.

J is TRBJ2-7 and V is TRBV28, with D perhaps matching TRBD2 (6 bases). CDR3 length equals 14 residues. Germline V CDR1 and CDR2: MDHEN, SYDVKM. V lost 4 bases to trimming and J lost 3 bases, with 13 bases between them. CDR3: CASSSGDSNYEQYF. CDR3 bases: TGTGCCAGCAGTTCGGGGGATTCTAACTACGAGCAGTACTTC.

This chain links TRBV10-3 with TRBJ1-1; D possibly corresponds to TRBD1 (5 bases). The V and J ends lost 9 bases and 5 bases respectively, with 10 bases between them. Germline V gene data show CDR1 as ENHRY and CDR2 as SYGVKD. The CDR3 is made up of 11 amino acids. Here the CDR3 reads CAIGTGTEAFF. In nucleotides, the CDR3 is TGTGCCATTGGGACTGGGACTGAAGCTTTCTTT.

The gene calls are TRBV24-1 and TRBJ1-4; possible D gene TRBD1, 5 bases. The germline V gene encodes CDR1 KGHDR and CDR2 SFDVKD. V lost 3 bases, J lost 7 bases, and 14 bases lay in between. The length of the CDR3 is 15 residues. CDR3 DNA sequence: TGTGCCACCAGTGATGGACCTCTCGGGGGTGAAAAACTGTTTTTT. It yields the protein CATSDGPLGGEKLFF.

The chain has TRBV7-9 and TRBJ1-1; perhaps TRBD1 as D (5 bases). Trimming pared 2 bases from V and 1 base from J, leaving 8 bases between. Germline CDR1 SEHNR, CDR2 FQNEAQ (reference sequence). The CDR3 is made up of 14 amino acids. CDR3 sequence: CASSLWTSNTEAFF. CDR3 DNA: TGTGCCAGCAGCTTATGGACATCGAACACTGAAGCTTTCTTT.

The J gene is TRBJ1-2, the V gene TRBV9; D is possibly TRBD1 (6 bases). CDR3 length: 15 amino acids. Trimming pared 2 bases from V and 4 bases from J, leaving 15 bases between. CDR1 is SGDLS, CDR2 YYNGEE, per germline. Written as DNA, the CDR3 is TGTGCCAGCAGCGTTCTTTCAGGGGAACCCTATGGCTACACCTTC. Its translation: CASSVLSGEPYGYTF. Full variable domain (remainder filled in from reference TRBV9 and TRBJ1-2): DSGVTQTPKHLITATGQRVTLRCSPRSGDLSVYWYQQSLDQGLQFLIQYYNGEERAKGNILERFSAQQFPDLHSELNLSSLELGDSALYFCASSVLSGEPYGYTFGSGTRLTVV.

The V call is TRBV6-5, the J call TRBJ2-1; 8 bases are shared with TRBD1. The germline V gene has CDR1 MNHEY and CDR2 SVGAGI. With V trimmed by 5 bases and J by 0 bases, 3 bases remained unmatched. The CDR3 sequence is 15 residues long. In DNA form, the CDR3 reads TGTGCCAGCAGTACAACAGGGGGCTCCTACAATGAGCAGTTCTTC. Encoded protein: CASSTTGGSYNEQFF.

This chain joins TRBV5-6 and TRBJ1-2, with TRBD1 matching 7 bases. The CDR3 runs to 14 residues. The J segment lost 8 bases and the V segment lost 3 bases, leaving 10 bases of the junction unmatched. CDR1 and CDR2 from the germline V gene are SGHDT and YYEEEE. The CDR3 DNA follows: TGTGCCAGCAGCTCTCCGACAGGGTCAGGGGGCTACACCTTC. Translated, it gives CASSSPTGSGGYTF.

The V and J genes are TRBV6-5 and TRBJ1-5, with no clear D. Germline V gene lookup returns CDR1 MNHEY and CDR2 SVGAGI. CDR3 length equals 12 residues. V gave up 9 bases and J gave up 1 base, with 7 bases separating them. The CDR3 spells CASRGSNQPQHF. The DNA for the CDR3 is TGTGCCAGTCGGGGAAGCAATCAGCCCCAGCATTTT.

DNA of the CDR3: TGCGCCAGCAGCGGAGGGGACCGATCCACAGATACGCAGTATTTT. Its protein product is CASSGGDRSTDTQYF. The rearrangement joins TRBV5-1 to TRBJ2-3, with D perhaps matching TRBD2 (6 bases). The CDR3 covers 15 residues. V lost 4 bases to trimming and J lost 2 bases, with 14 bases between them. Germline assignment: CDR1 SGHRS and CDR2 YFSETQ.

This chain links TRBV27 with TRBJ2-2, with 8 bases that match TRBD2. V lost 6 bases and J lost 3; bases outside the gene matches: 12. The CDR3 is made up of 17 amino acids. The germline gives CDR1 MNHEY, CDR2 SMNVEV (reference sequence). CDR3: CASSLIAGNHYTGELFF. For the CDR3, the DNA is TGTGCCAGCAGCCTAATAGCGGGAAATCATTACACCGGGGAGCTGTTTTTT.

Points on this clone: The junction does not match germline at one end; this may be a read error. The V and J genes are TRBV6-1 and TRBJ2-1; weak D call: TRBD2 (6 bases). Germline V gene data show CDR1 as MNHNS and CDR2 as SASEGT. There are 15 residues in the CDR3. This CDR3 reads CASSEAGFSRNEQFF. The CDR3 coding sequence is TGTGCCAGCAGCGAAGCGGGTTTTTCGAGGAATGAGCAGTTCTTC.

CDR3 nucleotide sequence: TGTGCCAGCAGAGCTGTGGGCCCAGAGGCCAACGTCCTGACTTTC. Translated: CASRAVGPEANVLTF. V usage is TRBV7-9 and J usage is TRBJ2-6; D gene uncertain. V gave up 6 bases and J gave up 6 bases, with 15 bases separating them. Germline V gene data show CDR1 as SEHNR and CDR2 as FQNEAQ (reference sequence). The CDR3 has 15 residues.

The CDR3 sequence is CASSPGQGGIRAEAFF. The DNA of the CDR3 is TGTGCCAGCAGTCCTGGACAGGGAGGTATTAGGGCTGAAGCTTTCTTT. This chain connects TRBV27 to TRBJ1-1; 8 bases match TRBD1. The germline V gene encodes CDR1 MNHEY and CDR2 SMNVEV (reference sequence). The J segment lost 6 bases and the V segment lost 5 bases, leaving 14 bases of the junction unmatched. The CDR3 is 16 amino acids.

The J gene is TRBJ2-7, the V gene TRBV6-5; D may be TRBD1 (6 bases). The ends were cut back, 0 bases at V and 3 bases at J, with 15 bases in the middle. Germline V CDR1 and CDR2: MNHEY, SVGAGI. The CDR3 sequence is 16 residues long. CDR3 in DNA: TGTGCCAGCAGTTACTCCCGGACAGACTCCGGCTACGAGCAGTACTTC. Amino acids: CASSYSRTDSGYEQYF.

V is TRBV6-2 or TRBV6-3 and J is TRBJ2-3, with TRBD2 matching over 8 bases. The V and J ends lost 5 bases and 10 bases, in that order; junction bases with no gene match: 17. CDR3 length equals 16 residues. Per germline, CDR1 MNHEY and CDR2 SVGEGT. The CDR3 DNA is TGTGCCAGCAGTGGACCGGGGGGGACCCCCGTTGGAGCGCAGTATTTT. It encodes CASSGPGGTPVGAQYF.

DNA of the CDR3: TGTGCCAGCAGCTTAGGTCTCGTCAATCAGCCCCAGCATTTT. Protein: CASSLGLVNQPQHF. The chain joins TRBV7-2 to TRBJ1-5; D call uncertain. CDR1 and CDR2 from the germline V gene are SGHTA and FQGNSA. There are 14 residues in the CDR3. Between the trimmed V and J ends, which lost 1 base and 3 bases, there was a span of 7 bases.